The following is a T cell receptor (beta chain) sequence with its context. This clone was counted only a few times. The antigen it recognizes is unknown. No base quality values were provided; no much bigger clone lies one nucleotide off. This specimen comes from a study of blood T cell repertoires in COVID-19 (TCRdb year 2020). In the study overall: Samples covering the acute and convalescent phases of COVID-19 were provided by collaborators in the United States, Italy and Spain. The material from the prospective study consisted of cDNA or gDNA derived from T cells, B-cell-depleted T cells, or PBMCs. Subjects who had been exposed to COVID-19, were actively infected with it, or had recovered from it provided the deeply sampled blood TCRbeta repertoires that made up the dataset. The repertoires were made available in a free public database intended to serve as a resource for research on the immune response to SARS-CoV-2. The samples were drawn from the first 160 participants of the ongoing ImmuneRACE study and from 950 to 1,500 subjects provided by 6 global collaborators. Sample metadata almost always included a de-identified subject ID, COVID-19 status, age in years and sex. HLA class I and class II types, where available, came from metadata supplied by the sample provider rather than from assay-based typing.

Overall study outcomes, separate from this receptor: The quantity of clinical and demographic metadata differed by source and by participant and was supplied without curation.

Including cysteine and phenylalanine, the CDR3 has 13 amino acids. Solely the CDR3 DNA is kept, with 39 bases framed from the first base. CDR1 and CDR2 are drawn from the germline V gene (reference sequence): SEHNR, FQNEAQ. The junction shows trimming of 3 bases on V and 4 bases on J, plus 9 bases between the germline ends. At one collaborating source in Seattle, patients were enrolled during active infection and were followed longitudinally through the course of disease. Collaborating institutions collected whole blood in K2EDTA tubes following their own protocols. For TCRbeta analysis, collaborators shipped samples in one of three forms: frozen whole blood, isolated PBMCs, or DNA extracted from either of those sample types. The immunoSEQ Assay, a bias-controlled multiplex PCR, was used to amplify TCRbeta CDR3 regions from genomic DNA. Per the original workflow: The number of nucleated cells in each sample was estimated by amplification of reference gene primers within the assay. To quantify the absolute abundance of each unique TCRbeta CDR3 rearrangement, sequence reads were collapsed and filtered. For each sample, productive Simpson clonality was calculated by taking the square root of Simpson's diversity index across productive rearrangements. What TCRdb holds here is the immuneACCESS table cut down to in-frame rearrangements. Part of the clones is not present; checked against another copy, under half of the missing clones reflect an unresolved V gene, and the others are unexplained. From that table come the V and J calls and clone size; the DNA was used to work out D and trimming. Within this sample are about 220,000 clones, with 85% of them counted one time only. The ten largest make up 2.4% of the sample.

The sequence joins TRBV7-9 to TRBJ1-2, and perhaps TRBD1 as D gene, on 6 matching bases. The source of this sequence is a woman aged 70-85 years with COVID-19, enrolled during active disease. The source material was peripheral blood. The CDR3 sequence is CASSFTGTYGYTF. At the DNA level, the sequence is TGTGCCAGCAGCTTCACAGGGACCTATGGCTACACCTTC.